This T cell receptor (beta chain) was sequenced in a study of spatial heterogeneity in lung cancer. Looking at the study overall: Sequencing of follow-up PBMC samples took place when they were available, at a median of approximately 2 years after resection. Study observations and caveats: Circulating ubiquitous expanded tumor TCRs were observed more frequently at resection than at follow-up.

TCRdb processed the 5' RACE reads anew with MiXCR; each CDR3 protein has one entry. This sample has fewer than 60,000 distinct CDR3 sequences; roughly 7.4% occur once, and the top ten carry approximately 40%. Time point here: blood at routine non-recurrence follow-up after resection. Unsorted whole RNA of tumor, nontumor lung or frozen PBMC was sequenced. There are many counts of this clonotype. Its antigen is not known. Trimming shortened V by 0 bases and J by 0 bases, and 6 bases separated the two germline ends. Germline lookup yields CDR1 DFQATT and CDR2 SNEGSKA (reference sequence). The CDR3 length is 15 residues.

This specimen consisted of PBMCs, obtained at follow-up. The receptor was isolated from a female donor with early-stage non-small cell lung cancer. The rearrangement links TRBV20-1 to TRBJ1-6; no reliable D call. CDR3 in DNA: TGCAGTGCTAGAGATCGTGGCTCCTATAATTCACCCCTCCACTTT. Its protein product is CSARDRGSYNSPLHF.